The clone carrying this TCR beta chain has just a few counts. Its antigen is as yet unknown. Expressed TCRB transcripts were sequenced, since all the RNA that had been isolated was reverse transcribed. Measured with immunoSEQ multiplex PCR; TCRdb has only the in-frame clones, and not every one. The sample includes 300,000 to 400,000 clones, 9.5% to 10% of them seen just once. This record belongs to a study of beta chain features in type 1 diabetes. Study findings and constraints: Any HLA effect on TCRB rearrangement was left unresolved by small sub-analyses. Researchers report that Type 1 diabetes patients had moderately but significantly shorter TCRB CDR3s across all four CD4+ subsets. PCR might preferentially amplify shorter templates, equally in patients and controls. Insertion counts at VDJ junctions were lower in type 1 diabetes patients, who also showed more deletions there.

This TCR was sampled from a man in his thirties or forties with type 1 diabetes. The material sequenced was central memory CD4+ T cells from blood.

Here the CDR3 reads CASSNRGGSADEQYF. The CDR3 region has the DNA TGTGCCAGTAGTAATCGAGGCGGGAGTGCCGACGAGCAGTACTTC. The genes are TRBV19 and TRBJ2-7; TRBD2 agrees at 7 bases. V lost 4 bases to trimming and J lost 5 bases; unmatched junction nucleotides: 11. This CDR3 contains 15 residues. CDR1 LNHDA and CDR2 SQIVND come from the germline V gene (reference sequence).